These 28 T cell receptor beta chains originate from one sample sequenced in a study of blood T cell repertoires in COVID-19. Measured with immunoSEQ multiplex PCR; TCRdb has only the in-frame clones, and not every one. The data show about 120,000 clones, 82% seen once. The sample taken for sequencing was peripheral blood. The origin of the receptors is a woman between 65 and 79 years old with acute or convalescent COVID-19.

CDR3 loop: CASSQVSGGVRSEQYV. The CDR3 coding sequence is TGCGCCAGCAGCCAAGTTTCGGGGGGCGTAAGGTCCGAGCAGTACGTC. The genes are TRBV4-3 and TRBJ2-7; perhaps TRBD2 as D (7 bases). With 1 base removed from V and 6 bases from J, the gap between germline ends came to 19 bases. The CDR3 consists of 16 residues. Germline CDR1 and CDR2: LGHNA and YSLEER.

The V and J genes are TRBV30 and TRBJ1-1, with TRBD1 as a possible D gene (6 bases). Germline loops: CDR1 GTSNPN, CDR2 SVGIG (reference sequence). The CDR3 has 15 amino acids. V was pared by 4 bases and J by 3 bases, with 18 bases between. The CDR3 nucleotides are TGTGCCTGGACGGAAACAGGGCGAGGGGACACTGAAGCTTTCTTT. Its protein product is CAWTETGRGDTEAFF.

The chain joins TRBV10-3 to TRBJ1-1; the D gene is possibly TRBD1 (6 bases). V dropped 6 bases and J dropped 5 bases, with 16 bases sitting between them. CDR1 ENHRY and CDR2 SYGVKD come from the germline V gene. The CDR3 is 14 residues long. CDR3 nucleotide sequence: TGTGCCATCAGAACAGGGTCGGAAGGGACTGAAGCTTTCTTT. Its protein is CAIRTGSEGTEAFF.

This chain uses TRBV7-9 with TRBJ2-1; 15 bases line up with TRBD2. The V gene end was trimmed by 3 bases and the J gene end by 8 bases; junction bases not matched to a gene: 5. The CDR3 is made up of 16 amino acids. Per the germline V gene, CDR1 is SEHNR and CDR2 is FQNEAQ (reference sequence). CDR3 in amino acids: CASSFGLAGGLDEQFF. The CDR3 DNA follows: TGTGCCAGCAGCTTTGGACTAGCGGGGGGGCTGGATGAGCAGTTCTTC.

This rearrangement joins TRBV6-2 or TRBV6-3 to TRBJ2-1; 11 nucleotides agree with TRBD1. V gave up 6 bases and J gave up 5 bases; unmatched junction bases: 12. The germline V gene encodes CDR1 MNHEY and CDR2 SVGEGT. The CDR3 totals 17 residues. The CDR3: CASSPEPGQGDHNEQFF. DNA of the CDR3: TGTGCCAGCAGCCCTGAACCGGGACAGGGGGACCACAATGAGCAGTTCTTC.

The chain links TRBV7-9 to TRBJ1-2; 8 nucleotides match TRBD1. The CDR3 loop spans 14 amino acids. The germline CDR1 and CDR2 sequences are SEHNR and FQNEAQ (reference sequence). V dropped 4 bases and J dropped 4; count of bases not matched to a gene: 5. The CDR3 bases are TGTGCCAGCAGCTCCACAGGGGGAGCCTATGGCTACACCTTC. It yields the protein CASSSTGGAYGYTF.

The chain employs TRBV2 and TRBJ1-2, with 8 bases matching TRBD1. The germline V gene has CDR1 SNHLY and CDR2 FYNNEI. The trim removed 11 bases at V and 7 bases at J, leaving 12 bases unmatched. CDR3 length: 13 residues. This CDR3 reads CAGAGQGAVGYTF. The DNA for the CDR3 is TGTGCCGGAGCGGGGCAGGGGGCGGTTGGCTACACCTTC.

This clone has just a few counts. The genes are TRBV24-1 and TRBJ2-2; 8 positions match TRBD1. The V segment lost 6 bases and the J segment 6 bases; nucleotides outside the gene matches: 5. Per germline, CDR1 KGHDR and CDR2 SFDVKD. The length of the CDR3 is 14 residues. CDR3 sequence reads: CATSWTGSAGELFF. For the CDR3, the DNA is TGTGCCACCAGTTGGACAGGGAGTGCCGGGGAGCTGTTTTTT.

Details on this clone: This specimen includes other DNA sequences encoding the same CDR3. CDR3 sequence: CASSPTGGSYGYTF. The CDR3 DNA reads as TGTGCCAGCAGCCCCACAGGGGGATCCTATGGCTACACCTTC. The chain recombines TRBV6-5 with TRBJ1-2, with 8 nucleotides matching TRBD1. The germline V gene has CDR1 MNHEY and CDR2 SVGAGI. CDR3 size: 14 residues. V was clipped by 6 bases and J by 4 bases; unmatched bases: 7.

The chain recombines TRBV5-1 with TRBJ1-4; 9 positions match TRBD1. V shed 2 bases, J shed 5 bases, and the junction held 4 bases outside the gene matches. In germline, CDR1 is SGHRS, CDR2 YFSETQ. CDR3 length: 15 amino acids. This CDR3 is CASSFGTGPNEKLFF. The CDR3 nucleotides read TGCGCCAGCAGCTTCGGGACAGGGCCGAATGAAAAACTGTTTTTT.

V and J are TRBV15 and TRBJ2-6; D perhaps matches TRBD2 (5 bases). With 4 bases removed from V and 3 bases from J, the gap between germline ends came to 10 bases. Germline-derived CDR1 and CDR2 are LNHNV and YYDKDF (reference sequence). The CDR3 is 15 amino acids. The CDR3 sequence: CATSILGVGANVLTF. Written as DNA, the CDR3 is TGTGCCACCAGCATATTGGGAGTTGGGGCCAACGTCCTGACTTTC.

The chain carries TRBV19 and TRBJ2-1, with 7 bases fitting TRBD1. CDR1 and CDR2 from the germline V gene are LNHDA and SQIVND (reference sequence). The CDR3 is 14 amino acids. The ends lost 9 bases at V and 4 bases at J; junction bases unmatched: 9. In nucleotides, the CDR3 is TGTGCCAGCTTAGACAGGGCGTTGTACAATGAGCAGTTCTTC. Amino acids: CASLDRALYNEQFF.

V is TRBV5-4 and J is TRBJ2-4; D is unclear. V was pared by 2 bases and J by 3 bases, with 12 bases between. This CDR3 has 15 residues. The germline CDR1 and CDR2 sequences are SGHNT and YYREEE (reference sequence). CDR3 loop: CASSLDGPVKNIQYF. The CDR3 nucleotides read TGTGCCAGCAGCTTAGATGGGCCGGTCAAAAACATTCAGTACTTC.

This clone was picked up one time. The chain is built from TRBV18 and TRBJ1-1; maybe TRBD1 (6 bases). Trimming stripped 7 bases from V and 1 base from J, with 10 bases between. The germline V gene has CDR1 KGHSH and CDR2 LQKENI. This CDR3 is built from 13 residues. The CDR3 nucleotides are TGTGCCAGCTTCGGACAGACGAACACTGAAGCTTTCTTT. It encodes CASFGQTNTEAFF.

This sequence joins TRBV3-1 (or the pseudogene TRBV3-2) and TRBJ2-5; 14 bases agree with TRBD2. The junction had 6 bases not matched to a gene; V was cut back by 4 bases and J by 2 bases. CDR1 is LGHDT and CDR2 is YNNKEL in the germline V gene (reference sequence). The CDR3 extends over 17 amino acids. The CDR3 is CASSPGLAGAPQETQYF. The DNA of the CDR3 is TGTGCCAGCAGCCCGGGACTAGCGGGGGCTCCGCAAGAGACCCAGTACTTC.

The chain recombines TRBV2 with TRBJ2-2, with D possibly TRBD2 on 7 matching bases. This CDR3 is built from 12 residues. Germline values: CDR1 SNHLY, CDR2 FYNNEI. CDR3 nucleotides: TGTGCGGGGGGGCCGGACACCGGGGAGCTGTTTTTT. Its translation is CAGGPDTGELFF.

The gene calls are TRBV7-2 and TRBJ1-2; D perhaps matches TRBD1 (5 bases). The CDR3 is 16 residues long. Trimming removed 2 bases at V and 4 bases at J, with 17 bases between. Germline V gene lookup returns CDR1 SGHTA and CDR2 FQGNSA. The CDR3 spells CASSLQEPWGVYGYTF. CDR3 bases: TGTGCCAGCAGCTTACAAGAGCCTTGGGGGGTCTATGGCTACACCTTC.

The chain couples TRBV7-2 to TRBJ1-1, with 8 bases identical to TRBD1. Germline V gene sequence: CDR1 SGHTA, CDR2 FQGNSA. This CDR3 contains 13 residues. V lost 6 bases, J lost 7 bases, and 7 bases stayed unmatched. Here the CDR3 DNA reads TGTGCCAGCAGTTTGTGGACAGGGAGTGAAGCTTTCTTT. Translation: CASSLWTGSEAFF. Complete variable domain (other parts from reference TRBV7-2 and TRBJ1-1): GAGVSQSPSNKVTEKGKDVELRCDPISGHTALYWYRQSLGQGLEFLIYFQGNSAPDKSGLPSDRFSAERTGGSVSTLTIQRTQQEDSAVYLCASSLWTGSEAFFGQGTRLTVV.

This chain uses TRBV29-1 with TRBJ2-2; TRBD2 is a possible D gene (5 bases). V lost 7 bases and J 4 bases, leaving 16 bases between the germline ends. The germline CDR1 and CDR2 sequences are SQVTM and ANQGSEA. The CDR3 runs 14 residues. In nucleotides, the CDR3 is TGCAGCGCCCATTCGGCGGGTAGCACCGGGGAGCTGTTTTTT. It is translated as CSAHSAGSTGELFF.

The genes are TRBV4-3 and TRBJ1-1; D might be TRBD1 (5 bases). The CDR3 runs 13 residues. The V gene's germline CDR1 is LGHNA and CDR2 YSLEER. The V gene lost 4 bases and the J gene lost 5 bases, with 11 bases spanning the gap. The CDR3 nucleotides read TGCGCCAGCAGCCGATTAGCAGGGACTGAAGCTTTCTTT. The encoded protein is CASSRLAGTEAFF.

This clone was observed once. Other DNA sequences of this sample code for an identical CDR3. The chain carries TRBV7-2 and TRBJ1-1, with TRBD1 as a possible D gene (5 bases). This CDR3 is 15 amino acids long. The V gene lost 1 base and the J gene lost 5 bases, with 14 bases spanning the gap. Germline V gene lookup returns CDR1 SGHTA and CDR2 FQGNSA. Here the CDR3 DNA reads TGTGCCAGCAGCTTAGTGGCGGGGGGTCTTACTGAAGCTTTCTTT. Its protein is CASSLVAGGLTEAFF.

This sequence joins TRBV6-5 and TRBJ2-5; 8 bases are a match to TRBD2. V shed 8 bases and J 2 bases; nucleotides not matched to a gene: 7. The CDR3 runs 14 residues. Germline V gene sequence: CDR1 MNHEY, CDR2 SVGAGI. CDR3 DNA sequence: TGTGCCAGCGAGCGGGGGCCGGGTCAAGAGACCCAGTACTTC. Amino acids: CASERGPGQETQYF.

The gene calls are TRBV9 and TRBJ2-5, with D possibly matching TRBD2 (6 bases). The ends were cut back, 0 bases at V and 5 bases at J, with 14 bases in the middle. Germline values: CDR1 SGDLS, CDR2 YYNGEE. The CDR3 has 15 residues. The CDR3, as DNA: TGTGCCAGCAGCGTAGCGGGACTCCGAGATGAGACCCAGTACTTC. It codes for CASSVAGLRDETQYF.

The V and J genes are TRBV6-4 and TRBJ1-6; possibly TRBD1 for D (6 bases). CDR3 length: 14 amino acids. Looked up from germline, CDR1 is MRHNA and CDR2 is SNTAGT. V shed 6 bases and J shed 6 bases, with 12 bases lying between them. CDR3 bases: TGTGCCAGCAGCCCTCAGGGGATTAATTCACCCCTCCACTTT. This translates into CASSPQGINSPLHF.

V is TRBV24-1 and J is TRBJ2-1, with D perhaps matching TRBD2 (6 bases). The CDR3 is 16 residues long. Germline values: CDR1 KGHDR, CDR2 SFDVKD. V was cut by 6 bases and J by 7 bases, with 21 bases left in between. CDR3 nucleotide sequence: TGTGCCACCAGTTCCGGGGATGGGACCCGGGGGAATGAGCAGTTCTTC. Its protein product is CATSSGDGTRGNEQFF.

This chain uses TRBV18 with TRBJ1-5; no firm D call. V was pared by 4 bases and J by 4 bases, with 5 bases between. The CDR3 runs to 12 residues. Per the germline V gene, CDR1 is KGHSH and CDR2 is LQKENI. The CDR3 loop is CASSLQNQPQHF. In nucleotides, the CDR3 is TGTGCCAGCTCACTCCAGAATCAGCCCCAGCATTTT.

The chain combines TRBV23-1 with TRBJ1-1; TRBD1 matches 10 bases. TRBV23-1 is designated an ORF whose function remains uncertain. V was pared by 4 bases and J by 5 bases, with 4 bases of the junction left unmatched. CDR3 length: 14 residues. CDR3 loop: CASSRGQGVTEAFF. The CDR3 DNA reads TGCGCCAGCAGTCGAGGACAGGGGGTAACTGAAGCTTTCTTT.

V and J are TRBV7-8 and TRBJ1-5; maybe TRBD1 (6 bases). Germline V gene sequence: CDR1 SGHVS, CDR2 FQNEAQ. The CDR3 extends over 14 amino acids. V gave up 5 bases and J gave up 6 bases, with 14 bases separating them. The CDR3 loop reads CASSLQGRGQPQHF. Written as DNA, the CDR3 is TGTGCCAGCAGCCTACAGGGCAGGGGTCAGCCCCAGCATTTT.